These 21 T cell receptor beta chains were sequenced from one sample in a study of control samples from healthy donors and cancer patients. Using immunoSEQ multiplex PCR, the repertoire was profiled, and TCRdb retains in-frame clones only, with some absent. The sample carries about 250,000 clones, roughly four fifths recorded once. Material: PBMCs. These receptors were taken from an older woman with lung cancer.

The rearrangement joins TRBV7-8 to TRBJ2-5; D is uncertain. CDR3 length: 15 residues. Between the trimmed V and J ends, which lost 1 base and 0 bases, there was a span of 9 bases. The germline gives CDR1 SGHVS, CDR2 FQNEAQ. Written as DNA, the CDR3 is TGTGCCAGCAGCTTAGGGGCGAGTTACCAAGAGACCCAGTACTTC. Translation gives CASSLGASYQETQYF. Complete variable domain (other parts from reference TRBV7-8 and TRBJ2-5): GAGVSQSPRYKVAKRGQDVALRCDPISGHVSLFWYQQALGQGPEFLTYFQNEAQLDKSGLPSDRFFAERPEGSVSTLKIQRTQQEDSAVYLCASSLGASYQETQYFGPGTRLLVL.

CDR3 coding DNA: TGTGCCAGCAGTTACAGCGGGACAAGCACAGATACGCAGTATTTT. Translating gives CASSYSGTSTDTQYF. The genes are TRBV6-5 and TRBJ2-3, with D perhaps TRBD2 (7 bases). The ends were cut back, 2 bases at V and 0 bases at J, with 9 bases in the middle. Germline V gene data show CDR1 as MNHEY and CDR2 as SVGAGI. CDR3 length: 15 amino acids.

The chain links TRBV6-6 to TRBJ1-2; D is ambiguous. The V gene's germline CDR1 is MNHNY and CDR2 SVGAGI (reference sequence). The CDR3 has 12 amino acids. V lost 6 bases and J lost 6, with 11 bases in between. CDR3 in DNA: TGTGCCAGCAGGTCTCAACCAGATGGCTACACCTTC. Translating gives CASRSQPDGYTF.

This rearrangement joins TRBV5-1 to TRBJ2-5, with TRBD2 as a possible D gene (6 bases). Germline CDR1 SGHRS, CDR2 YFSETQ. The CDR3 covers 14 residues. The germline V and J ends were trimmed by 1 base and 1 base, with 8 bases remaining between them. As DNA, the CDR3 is TGCGCCAGCAGCTTGCAGACTAGCCAAGAGACCCAGTACTTC. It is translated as CASSLQTSQETQYF.

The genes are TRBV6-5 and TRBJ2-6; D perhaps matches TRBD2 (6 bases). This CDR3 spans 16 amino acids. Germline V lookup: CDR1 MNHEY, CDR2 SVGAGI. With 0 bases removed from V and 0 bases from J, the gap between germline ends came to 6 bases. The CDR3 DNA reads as TGTGCCAGCAGTTACTCCGGGAGCTCTGGGGCCAACGTCCTGACTTTC. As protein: CASSYSGSSGANVLTF.

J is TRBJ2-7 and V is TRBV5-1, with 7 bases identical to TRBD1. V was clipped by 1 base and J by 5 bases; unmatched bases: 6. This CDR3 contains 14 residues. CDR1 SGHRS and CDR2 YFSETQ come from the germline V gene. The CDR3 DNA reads TGCGCCAGCAGCTTGAGTAGGGGGCAAAACGAGCAGTACTTC. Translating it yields CASSLSRGQNEQYF.

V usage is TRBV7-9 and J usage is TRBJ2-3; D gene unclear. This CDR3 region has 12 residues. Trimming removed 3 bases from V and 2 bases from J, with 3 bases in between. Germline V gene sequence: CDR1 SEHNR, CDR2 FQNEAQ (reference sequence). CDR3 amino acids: CASSFNTDTQYF. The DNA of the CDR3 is TGTGCCAGCAGCTTTAACACAGATACGCAGTATTTT.

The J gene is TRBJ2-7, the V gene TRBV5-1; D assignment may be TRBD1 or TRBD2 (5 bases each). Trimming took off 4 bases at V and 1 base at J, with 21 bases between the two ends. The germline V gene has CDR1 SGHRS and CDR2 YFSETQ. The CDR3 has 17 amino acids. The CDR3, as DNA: TGCGCCAGCAGCCCGGGACCAGGGACCCGAGAATCCTACGAGCAGTACTTC. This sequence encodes CASSPGPGTRESYEQYF.

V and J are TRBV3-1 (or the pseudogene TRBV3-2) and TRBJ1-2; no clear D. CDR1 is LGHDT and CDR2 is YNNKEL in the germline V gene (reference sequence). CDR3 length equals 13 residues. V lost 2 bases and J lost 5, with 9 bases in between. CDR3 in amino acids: CASSQLEEYGYTF. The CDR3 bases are TGTGCCAGCAGCCAACTCGAGGAGTATGGCTACACCTTC.

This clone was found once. The CDR3 loop is CASCAPDRPDLGENYNEQFF. As DNA, the CDR3 is TGTGCCAGCTGTGCCCCGGACCGACCGGATTTAGGTGAGAACTACAATGAGCAGTTCTTC. The chain joins TRBV2 to TRBJ2-1, with D unclear. From germline, CDR1 is SNHLY and CDR2 FYNNEI. Trimming stripped 8 bases from V and 3 bases from J, with 32 bases between. The CDR3 consists of 20 residues.

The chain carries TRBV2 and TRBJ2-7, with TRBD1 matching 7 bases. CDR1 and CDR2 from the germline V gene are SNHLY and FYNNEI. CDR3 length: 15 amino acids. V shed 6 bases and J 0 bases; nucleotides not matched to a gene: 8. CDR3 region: CASRGTGAPSYEQYF. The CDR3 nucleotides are TGTGCCAGCAGGGGAACAGGGGCTCCCTCCTACGAGCAGTACTTC.

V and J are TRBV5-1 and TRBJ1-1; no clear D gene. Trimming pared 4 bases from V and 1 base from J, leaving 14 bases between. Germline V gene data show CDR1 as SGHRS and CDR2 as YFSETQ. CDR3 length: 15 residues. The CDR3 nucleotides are TGCGCCAGCAGCGACGGAAGGGCAGCGAACACTGAAGCTTTCTTT. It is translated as CASSDGRAANTEAFF.

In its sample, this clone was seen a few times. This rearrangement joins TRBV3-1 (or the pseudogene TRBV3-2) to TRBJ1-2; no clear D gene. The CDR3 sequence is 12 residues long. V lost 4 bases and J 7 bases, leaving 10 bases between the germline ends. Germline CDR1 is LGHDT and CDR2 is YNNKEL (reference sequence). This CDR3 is CASSPLAGGYTF. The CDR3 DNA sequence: TGTGCCAGCAGCCCATTAGCCGGTGGCTACACCTTC.

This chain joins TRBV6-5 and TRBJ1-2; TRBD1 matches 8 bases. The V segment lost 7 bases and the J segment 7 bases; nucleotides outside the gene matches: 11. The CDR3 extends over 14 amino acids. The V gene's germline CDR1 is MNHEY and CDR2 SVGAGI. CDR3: CASTRDRLQGGYTF. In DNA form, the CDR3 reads TGTGCCAGCACCCGGGACAGGCTCCAGGGTGGCTACACCTTC.

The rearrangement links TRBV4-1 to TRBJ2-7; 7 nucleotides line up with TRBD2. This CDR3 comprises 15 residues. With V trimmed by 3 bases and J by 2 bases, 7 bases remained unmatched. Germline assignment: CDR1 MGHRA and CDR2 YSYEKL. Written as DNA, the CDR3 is TGCGCCAGCAGCCAGGCCGGGGGAGGGCCCTACGAGCAGTACTTC. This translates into CASSQAGGGPYEQYF.

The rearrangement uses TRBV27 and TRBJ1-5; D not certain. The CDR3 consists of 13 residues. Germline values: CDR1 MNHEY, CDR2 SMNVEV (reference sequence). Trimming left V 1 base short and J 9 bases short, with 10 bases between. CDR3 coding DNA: TGTGCCAGCAGTTTATTAAGGGCCTCGCCCCAGCATTTT. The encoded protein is CASSLLRASPQHF.

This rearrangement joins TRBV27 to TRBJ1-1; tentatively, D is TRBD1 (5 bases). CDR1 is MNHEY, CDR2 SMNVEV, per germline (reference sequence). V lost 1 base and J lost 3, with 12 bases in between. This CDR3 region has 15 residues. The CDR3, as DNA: TGTGCCAGCAGTTTATTGGGGGGAGTCCACACTGAAGCTTTCTTT. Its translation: CASSLLGGVHTEAFF.

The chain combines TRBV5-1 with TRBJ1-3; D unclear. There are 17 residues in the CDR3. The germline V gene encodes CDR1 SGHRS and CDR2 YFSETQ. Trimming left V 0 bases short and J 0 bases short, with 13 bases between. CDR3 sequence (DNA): TGCGCCAGCAGCTTGGATTTTTTGGGCGCCTCTGGAAACACCATATATTTT. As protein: CASSLDFLGASGNTIYF.

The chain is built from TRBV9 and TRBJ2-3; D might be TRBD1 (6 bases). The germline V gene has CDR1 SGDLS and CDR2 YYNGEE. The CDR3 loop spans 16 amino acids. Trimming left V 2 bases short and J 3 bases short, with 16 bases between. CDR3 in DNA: TGTGCCAGCAGCGTTTCCCCACAGGGTCCTACAGATACGCAGTATTTT. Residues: CASSVSPQGPTDTQYF. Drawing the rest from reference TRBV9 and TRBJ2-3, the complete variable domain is DSGVTQTPKHLITATGQRVTLRCSPRSGDLSVYWYQQSLDQGLQFLIQYYNGEERAKGNILERFSAQQFPDLHSELNLSSLELGDSALYFCASSVSPQGPTDTQYFGPGTRLTVL.

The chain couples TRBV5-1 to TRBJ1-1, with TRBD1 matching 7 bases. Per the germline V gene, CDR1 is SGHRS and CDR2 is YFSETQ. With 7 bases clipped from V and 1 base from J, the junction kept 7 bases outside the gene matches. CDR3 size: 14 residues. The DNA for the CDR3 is TGCGCCAGCTCAGTAGGGGGCGCGAACACTGAAGCTTTCTTT. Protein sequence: CASSVGGANTEAFF.

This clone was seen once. The CDR3 loop reads CARGPGGSGNTIYF. The CDR3 coding sequence is TGTGCCAGGGGTCCCGGGGGGTCCGGAAACACCATATATTTT. The chain joins TRBV2 to TRBJ1-3; D possibly corresponds to TRBD1 (5 bases). Germline V CDR1 and CDR2: SNHLY, FYNNEI. Between the trimmed V and J ends, which lost 9 bases and 4 bases, there was a span of 16 bases. The CDR3 contains 14 residues.